The T cell receptor beta chain under discussion was sequenced for a study of blood T cells in healthy people across ages. Whole-study findings and limits: Both naive CD4+ cell counts and diversity were greater in long-lived donors than in aged donors. In older individuals, TCR beta diversity per million T cells was lower, falling roughly linearly with age.

A J-beta primer mix and a sample-barcoded 5' primer were used in a second PCR of about 6 to 12 cycles. TCRdb called the 5' RACE reads again in MiXCR, with one record for every CDR3 protein. This table has 580,000 or so distinct CDR3 sequences, about 45% appearing once. For this clonotype: Antigen: not known.

V lost 1 base to trimming and J lost 7 bases; unmatched junction nucleotides: 4. This CDR3 is 14 amino acids long. Per germline, CDR1 SGHTA and CDR2 FQGNSA. The chain links TRBV7-2 to TRBJ2-7, with 10 positions matching TRBD1. Sequencing input: blood. The TCR comes from a man older than 75 in good health. CDR3 sequence (DNA): TGTGCCAGCAGCTTAGTAGGGACAGGGGATGAGCAGTACTTC. Amino acid sequence: CASSLVGTGDEQYF.